Reported below is one T cell receptor (beta chain). Its antigen is still unknown. The sample is drawn from a study of CD8+ T cells in alopecia areata. In the study overall: Tofacitinib ran 6 to 18 months, followed by 6 months off drug. Regarding the study as a whole: Normal skin's resident alphabeta T cells are sequenced alongside lesional scalp T cells. Having just one nonresponder leaves the connection between baseline CD8+ expansion and response unresolved. Expanded CD8+ clones among the top 100, as well as scalp clonality, were significantly decreased by tofacitinib.

Treatment described: oral pan-JAK inhibitor, 5-10 mg twice daily. V was cut by 4 bases and J by 2 bases, with 16 bases left in between. The CDR3 contains 17 residues. In germline, CDR1 is SGHRS, CDR2 YFSETQ. As the sequencing template, cDNA was produced by extracting RNA and reverse transcribing it. Some clones are missing from TCRdb's copy, which holds only in-frame ones; the method was immunoSEQ multiplex PCR. The sample holds fewer than 350,000 clones, 58% seen once. The sequence came from a human donor with alopecia areata. The chain couples TRBV5-1 to TRBJ1-6; perhaps TRBD1 as D (5 bases). The specimen comprised CD4+ T cells sorted from blood, sampled at week 24, from a patient treated with tofacitinib. The CDR3 loop is CASSIQGGGAYNSPLHF. As DNA, the CDR3 is TGCGCCAGCAGCATCCAGGGAGGTGGCGCCTATAATTCACCCCTCCACTTT.